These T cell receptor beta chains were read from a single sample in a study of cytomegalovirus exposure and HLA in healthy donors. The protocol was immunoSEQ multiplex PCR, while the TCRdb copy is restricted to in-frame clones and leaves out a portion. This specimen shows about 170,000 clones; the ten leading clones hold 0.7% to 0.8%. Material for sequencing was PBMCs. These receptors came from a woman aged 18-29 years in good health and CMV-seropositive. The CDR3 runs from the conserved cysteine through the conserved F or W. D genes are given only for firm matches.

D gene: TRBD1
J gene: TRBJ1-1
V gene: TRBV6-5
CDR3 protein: CASRDRGKAFF
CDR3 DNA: TGTGCCAGCCGGGACAGGGGAAAAGCTTTCTTT

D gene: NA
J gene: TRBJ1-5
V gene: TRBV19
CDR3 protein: CASQDDRGQPQHF
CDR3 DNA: TGTGCCAGTCAAGATGATAGGGGTCAGCCCCAGCATTTT

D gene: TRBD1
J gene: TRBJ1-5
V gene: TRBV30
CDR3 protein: CAWSATGGADQPQHF
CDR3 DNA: TGTGCCTGGAGTGCGACAGGGGGCGCGGATCAGCCCCAGCATTTT

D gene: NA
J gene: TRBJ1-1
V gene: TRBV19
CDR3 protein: CASSIVVNTEAFF
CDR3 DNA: TGTGCCAGTAGTATAGTAGTGAACACTGAAGCTTTCTTT

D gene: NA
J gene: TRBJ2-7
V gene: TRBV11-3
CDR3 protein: CASSFRESYEQYF
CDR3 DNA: TGTGCCAGCAGCTTTAGAGAATCCTACGAGCAGTACTTC

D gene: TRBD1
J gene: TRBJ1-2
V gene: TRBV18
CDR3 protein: CASSPTGTDGYTF
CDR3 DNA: TGTGCCAGCTCACCGACAGGGACGGACGGCTACACCTTC

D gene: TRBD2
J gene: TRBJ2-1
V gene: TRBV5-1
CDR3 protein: CASSWTSSNEQFF
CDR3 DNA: TGCGCCAGCAGCTGGACTAGCAGCAATGAGCAGTTCTTC

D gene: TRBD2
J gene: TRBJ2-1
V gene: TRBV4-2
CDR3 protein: CAAGWASGDNEQFF
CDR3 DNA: TGTGCCGCAGGATGGGCTAGCGGAGACAATGAGCAGTTCTTC

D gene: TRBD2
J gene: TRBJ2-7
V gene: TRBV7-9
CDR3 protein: CASSTTSGVSYEQYF
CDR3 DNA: TGTGCCAGCAGCACGACTAGCGGGGTCTCCTACGAGCAGTACTTC

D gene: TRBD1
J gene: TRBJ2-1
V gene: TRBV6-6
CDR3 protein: CASRWTGNEQFF
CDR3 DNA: TGTGCCAGCAGGTGGACAGGGAATGAGCAGTTCTTC

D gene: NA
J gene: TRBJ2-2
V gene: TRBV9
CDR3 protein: CASSVGHSNTGELFF
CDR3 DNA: TGTGCCAGCAGCGTAGGCCACTCGAACACCGGGGAGCTGTTTTTT

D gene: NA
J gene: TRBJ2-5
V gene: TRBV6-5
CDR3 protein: CASSYSGVGTGETQYF
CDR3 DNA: TGTGCCAGCAGTTACTCCGGGGTTGGAACCGGGGAGACCCAGTACTTC

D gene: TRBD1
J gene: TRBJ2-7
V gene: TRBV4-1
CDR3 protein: CASSQWDRGEQYF
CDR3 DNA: TGCGCCAGCAGCCAGTGGGACAGGGGCGAGCAGTACTTC

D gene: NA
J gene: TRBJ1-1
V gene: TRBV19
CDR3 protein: CASSIVGVNTEAFF
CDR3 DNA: TGTGCCAGTAGTATTGTTGGAGTGAACACTGAAGCTTTCTTT

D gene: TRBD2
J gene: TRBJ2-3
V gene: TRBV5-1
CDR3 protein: CASSLQGLEADTQYF
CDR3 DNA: TGCGCCAGCAGCCTTCAGGGACTAGAAGCAGATACGCAGTATTTT

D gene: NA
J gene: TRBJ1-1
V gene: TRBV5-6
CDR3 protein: CASSTGLTNTEAFF
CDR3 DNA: TGTGCCAGCAGCACGGGACTTACGAACACTGAAGCTTTCTTT

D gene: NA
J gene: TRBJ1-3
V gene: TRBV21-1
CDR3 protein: CASSNGRGQTSADF
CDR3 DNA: TGTGCCAGCAGCAACGGCCGGGGTCAAACGTCCGCGGATTTT

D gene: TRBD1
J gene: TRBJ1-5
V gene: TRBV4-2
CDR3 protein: CASSQSGTGEGQPQHF
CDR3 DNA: TGTGCCAGCAGCCAATCCGGGACAGGGGAGGGTCAGCCCCAGCATTTT

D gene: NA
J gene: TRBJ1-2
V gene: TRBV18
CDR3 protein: CASSPVGQDGYGYTF
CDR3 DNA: TGTGCCAGCTCACCAGTGGGGCAGGACGGCTATGGCTACACCTTC

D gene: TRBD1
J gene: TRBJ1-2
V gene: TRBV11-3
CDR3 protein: CASSSTGGYGYTF
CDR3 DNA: TGTGCCAGCAGCTCGACAGGGGGTTATGGCTACACCTTC

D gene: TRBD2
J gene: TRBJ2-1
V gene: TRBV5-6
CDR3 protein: CASSLAWTSGQFF
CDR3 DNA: TGTGCCAGCAGCTTGGCATGGACTAGCGGGCAGTTCTTC

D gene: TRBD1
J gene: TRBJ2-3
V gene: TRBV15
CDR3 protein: CATSLRTGTDTQYF
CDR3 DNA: TGTGCCACCAGCCTCCGGACAGGGACAGATACGCAGTATTTT

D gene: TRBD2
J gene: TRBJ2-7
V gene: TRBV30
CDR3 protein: CAWGSGGGISYEQYF
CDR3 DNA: TGTGCCTGGGGAAGCGGGGGGGGCATATCCTACGAGCAGTACTTC

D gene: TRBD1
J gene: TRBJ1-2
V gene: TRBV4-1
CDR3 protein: CASSQEGTGRGYTF
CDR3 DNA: TGCGCCAGCAGCCAAGAGGGGACAGGGCGCGGCTACACCTTC

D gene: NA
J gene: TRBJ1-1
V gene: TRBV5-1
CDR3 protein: CASIVYRDSYLTNTEAFF
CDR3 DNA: TGCGCCAGCATCGTTTACCGGGACTCCTACCTAACGAACACTGAAGCTTTCTTT

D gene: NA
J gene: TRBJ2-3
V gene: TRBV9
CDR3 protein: CASSVGGVRLPDTQYF
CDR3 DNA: TGTGCCAGCAGCGTAGGGGGGGTCCGACTCCCGGATACGCAGTATTTT

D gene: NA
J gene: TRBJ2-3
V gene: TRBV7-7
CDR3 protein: CASSLDGGGDTQYF
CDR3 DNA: TGTGCTAGCAGCTTAGACGGGGGAGGAGATACGCAGTATTTT

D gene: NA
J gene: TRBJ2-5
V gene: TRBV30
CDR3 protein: CAWSDTVVGPREQYF
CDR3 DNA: TGTGCCTGGAGTGACACAGTGGTCGGCCCTCGGGAGCAGTACTTC

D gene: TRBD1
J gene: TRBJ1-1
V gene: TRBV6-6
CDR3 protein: CASSRTGIEAFF
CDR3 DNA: TGTGCCAGCAGCAGGACAGGGATCGAAGCTTTCTTT

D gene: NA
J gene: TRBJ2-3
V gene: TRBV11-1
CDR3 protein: CASSLEHPRTDMQYF
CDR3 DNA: TGTGCCAGCAGCTTAGAACATCCCCGCACAGATATGCAGTATTTT

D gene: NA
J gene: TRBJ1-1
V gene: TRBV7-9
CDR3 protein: CASSLQAMNTEAFF
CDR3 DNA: TGTGCCAGCAGCTTACAGGCCATGAACACTGAAGCTTTCTTT

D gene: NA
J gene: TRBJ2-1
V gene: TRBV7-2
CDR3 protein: CASSFGSVEQFF
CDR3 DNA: TGTGCCAGCAGCTTTGGGAGCGTTGAGCAGTTCTTC

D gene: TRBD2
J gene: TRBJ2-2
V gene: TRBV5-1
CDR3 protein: CASSATSGLAGELFF
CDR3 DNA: TGCGCCAGCAGCGCGACTAGCGGCCTAGCCGGGGAGCTGTTTTTT

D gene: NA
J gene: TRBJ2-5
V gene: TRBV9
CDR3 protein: CASSVLGGAGETQYF
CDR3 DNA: TGTGCCAGCAGCGTATTGGGTGGGGCCGGAGAGACCCAGTACTTC

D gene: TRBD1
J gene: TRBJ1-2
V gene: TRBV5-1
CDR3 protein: CASSLETGARGYGYTF
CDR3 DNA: TGCGCCAGCAGCTTGGAGACAGGGGCCCGGGGCTATGGCTACACCTTC

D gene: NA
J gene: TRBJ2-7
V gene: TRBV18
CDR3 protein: CASSPRYQGPHEQYF
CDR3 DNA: TGTGCCAGCTCACCACGGTATCAGGGCCCCCACGAGCAGTACTTC

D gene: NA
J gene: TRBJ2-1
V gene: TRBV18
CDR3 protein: CASSPGQKENEQFF
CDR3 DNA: TGTGCCAGCTCACCGGGACAAAAGGAGAATGAGCAGTTCTTC

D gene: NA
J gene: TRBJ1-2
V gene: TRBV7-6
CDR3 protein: CASSLGGPGVSGYTF
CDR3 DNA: TGTGCCAGCAGCTTAGGGGGTCCAGGGGTAAGCGGCTACACCTTC

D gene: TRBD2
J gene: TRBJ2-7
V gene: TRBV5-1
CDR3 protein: CASRNSASGAYEQYF
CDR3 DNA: TGCGCCAGCAGAAATTCGGCTAGCGGGGCCTACGAGCAGTACTTC

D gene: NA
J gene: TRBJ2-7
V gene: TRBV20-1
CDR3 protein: CSAMDWYEQYF
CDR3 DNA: TGCAGTGCTATGGACTGGTACGAGCAGTACTTC

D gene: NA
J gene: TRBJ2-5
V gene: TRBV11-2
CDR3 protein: CASSWGLGETQYF
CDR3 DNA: TGTGCCAGCAGCTGGGGGCTTGGGGAGACCCAGTACTTC

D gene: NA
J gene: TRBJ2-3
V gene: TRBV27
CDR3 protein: CASSPRGGAQYF
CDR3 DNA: TGTGCCAGCAGTCCCCGGGGCGGGGCGCAGTATTTT

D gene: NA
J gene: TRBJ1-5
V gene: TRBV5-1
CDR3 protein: CASSPDPEGQPQHF
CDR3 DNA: TGCGCCAGCAGCCCTGACCCGGAGGGTCAGCCCCAGCATTTT

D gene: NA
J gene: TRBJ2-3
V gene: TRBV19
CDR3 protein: CASSIGMGLLARGTDTQYF
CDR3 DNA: TGTGCCAGTAGTATAGGTATGGGCCTCCTAGCGCGGGGCACAGATACGCAGTATTTT

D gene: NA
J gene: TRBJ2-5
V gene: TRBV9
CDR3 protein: CASSPRAMGAGETQYF
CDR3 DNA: TGTGCCAGCAGCCCCCGGGCAATGGGGGCAGGAGAGACCCAGTACTTC

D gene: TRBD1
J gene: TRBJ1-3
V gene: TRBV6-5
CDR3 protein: CASSYSWTGSGNTIYF
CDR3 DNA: TGTGCCAGCAGTTACAGCTGGACAGGGAGCGGAAACACCATATATTTT

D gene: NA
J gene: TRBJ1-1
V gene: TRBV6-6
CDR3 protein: CASSPPMGANTEAFF
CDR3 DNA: TGTGCCAGCAGCCCCCCCATGGGGGCGAACACTGAAGCTTTCTTT

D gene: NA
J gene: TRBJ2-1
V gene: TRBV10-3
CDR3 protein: CAISKDRYYNEQFF
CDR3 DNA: TGTGCCATCAGTAAAGACAGGTACTACAATGAGCAGTTCTTC

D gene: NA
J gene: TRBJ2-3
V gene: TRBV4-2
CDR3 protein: CASSQAQVGDTQYF
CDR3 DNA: TGTGCCAGCAGCCAAGCCCAGGTGGGAGATACGCAGTATTTT

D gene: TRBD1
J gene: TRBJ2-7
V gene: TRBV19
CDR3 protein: CASSPRKTGGASYEQYF
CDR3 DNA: TGTGCCAGTAGTCCACGGAAGACAGGGGGTGCGTCCTACGAGCAGTACTTC

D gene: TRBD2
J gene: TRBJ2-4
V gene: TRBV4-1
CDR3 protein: CASSQDSGLAGEVSKNIQYF
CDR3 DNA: TGCGCCAGCAGCCAAGATTCCGGACTAGCGGGAGAGGTGTCCAAAAACATTCAGTACTTC

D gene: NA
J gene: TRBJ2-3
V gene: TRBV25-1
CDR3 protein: CASSESGRGTDTQYF
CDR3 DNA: TGTGCCAGCAGTGAATCCGGGCGGGGTACAGATACGCAGTATTTT